The subject of this entry is one TCR beta chain. This clonotype was observed a few times. Its antigen specificity is not known. No base qualities exist here, and no much larger clone lies one base off it. CDR1 is given as MNHNY and CDR2 as SVGAGI, both from the germline V gene (reference sequence). Trimming at the junction amounts to 6 bases on V and 4 bases on J, and the germline ends lie 18 bases apart. From cysteine to phenylalanine, the CDR3 is 15 amino acids long. Kept here is only the CDR3 DNA, which spans 45 bases and is read in frame from base 1. Libraries were built with 5' RACE. The instrument was an Illumina HiSeq 2500. A second about 7 to 12 cycle PCR used a sample-barcoded 5' primer and a J-beta primer mix. A unique molecular identifier was introduced onto each TCR beta cDNA molecule by a template-switch 5' adaptor carrying 12 random nucleotides. Each sample yielded at least 2.5 million CDR3-containing paired-end reads. First-strand cDNA was synthesized from all RNA with the Mint cDNA synthesis kit, primed by a TRBC-specific oligonucleotide. All cDNA was treated with uracil-DNA glycosylase and then went through a first 18-cycle PCR with the universal primers M1SS and BC2_uni_R. The original methods were these. Each sample was normalized by randomly selecting 1 million high-quality reads, each carrying a distinct molecular identifier. Instead of being binned into consensus sequences, reads with shared molecular identifiers were discarded. MiTCR, with a Q25 quality threshold and the strictest error-elimination algorithm, was used for CDR3 identification, clonotype clustering and error correction. A nonparametric unseen species model using Euler transformation provided a lower-bound estimate of total TCR beta diversity. TCRdb reprocessed the public reads (quality trimming at Q25 with fastp, clone calling with MiXCR) and kept in-frame beta chains. When rows share a CDR3 protein, they turn into one entry using the most common DNA and genes. These V and J calls derive from TCRdb rather than the authors' analysis. This sample has 1.5 million to 2 million distinct CDR3 sequences in its table, and under 30% of those were observed once. Of the sample, 7% to 9% falls within the top ten clones.

The approximately 41 donors, aged 6 to 90 years, were systemically healthy Caucasian individuals from Russia. About 10 milliliters of peripheral blood were drawn from each donor into EDTA-treated Vacutainer tubes. Ficoll-Paque density-gradient centrifugation was used to isolate PBMCs, with at least 6.5 million obtained per sample. Total RNA was extracted from PBMCs with Trizol reagent, with at least 5 micrograms obtained per sample. For every donor, flow cytometry on a PBMC aliquot measured the percentage of naive CD45RAhigh/CD27high T cells. The data were obtained in a study of blood T cells in healthy people across ages (dated by TCRdb to between 2015 and 2017). Notes on the research overall: In model experiments, template switching captured about one uniquely barcoded TCR beta cDNA molecule for every two T cells. To track age-related changes in TCR beta repertoire diversity, the study relied on deep sequencing normalized with unique cDNA molecular identifiers. The donors were divided into four age groups: young (average around 17 years), middle-aged (about 39), aged (approximately 62) and long-lived (about 80). To avoid experimental bias, donors of different ages were distributed randomly across sequencing lanes. For two donors (one aged 18 to 30 and one aged 80 or older), the study analyzed two additional independent replicas of 1 million unique cDNA reads from the same blood draw.

Points the paper makes about the study in general: Estimates of total diversity based on one million sequenced T cells were regarded as lower bounds and as underestimates. As age increased, observed TCR beta diversity per million T cells dropped in a roughly linear way, and a significant reduction was already evident by age 40. The percentage of naive T cells measured by flow cytometry correlated strongly with observed TCR beta diversity. Because profiling used bulk unsorted PBMCs, naive and antigen-experienced compartments could not be compared conclusively. Compared with the aged group, the long-lived group had more naive CD4+ T cells, fewer expanded clones and increased TCR diversity, a pattern suggesting age selection. Donor CMV infection status was unknown, potentially confounding age-related changes in expanded clonotypes.

The sequence was collected from a woman between 25 and 40 years old in good health. The rearrangement joined TRBV6-6 to TRBJ1-2, with TRBD1 perhaps the D gene, on 5 matching bases. The sample consisted of blood. The nucleotide sequence reads as follows: TGTGCCAGCAGAGATACCCAGGGATTCGGCTATGGCTACACCTTC. It specifies CASRDTQGFGYGYTF.